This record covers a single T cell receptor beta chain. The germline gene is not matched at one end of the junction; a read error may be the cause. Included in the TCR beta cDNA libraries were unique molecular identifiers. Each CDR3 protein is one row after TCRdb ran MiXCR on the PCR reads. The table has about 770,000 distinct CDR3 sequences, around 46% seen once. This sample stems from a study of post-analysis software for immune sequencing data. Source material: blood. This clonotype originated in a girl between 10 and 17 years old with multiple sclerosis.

DNA for the CDR3: TGTGCCAGCAGTGACGATGGGGTCGTAGGTGGTGGCTGCACCTTC. As protein: CASSDDGVVGGGCTF. V gene TRBV2 combines with J gene TRBJ1-2; unclear D gene. Germline V gives CDR1 SNHLY, CDR2 FYNNEI. This CDR3 spans 15 amino acids.